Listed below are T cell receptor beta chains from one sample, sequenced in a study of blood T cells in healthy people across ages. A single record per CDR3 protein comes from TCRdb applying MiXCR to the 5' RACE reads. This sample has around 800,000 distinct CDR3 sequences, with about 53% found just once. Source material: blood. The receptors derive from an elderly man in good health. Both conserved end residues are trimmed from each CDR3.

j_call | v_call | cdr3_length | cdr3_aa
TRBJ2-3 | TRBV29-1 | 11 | SSKGSLTDTQY
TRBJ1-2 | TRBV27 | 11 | ASSYRGGDGYT
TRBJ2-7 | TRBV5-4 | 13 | ASSSGQGTTYEQY
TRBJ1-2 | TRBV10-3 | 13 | AISARDSVSGVYT
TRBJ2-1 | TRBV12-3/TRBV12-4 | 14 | ASSSYGQGALNEQF
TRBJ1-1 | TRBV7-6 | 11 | ASSLAPGTEAF
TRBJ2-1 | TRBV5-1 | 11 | ASSSYSGNEQF
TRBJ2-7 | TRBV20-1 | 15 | SATKLGLAGFFNEQY
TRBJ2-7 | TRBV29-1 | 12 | SALGGRGVNEQY
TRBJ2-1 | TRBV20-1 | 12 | SARPGQGYNEQF
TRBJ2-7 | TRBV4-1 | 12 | ASSQGYRPYEQY
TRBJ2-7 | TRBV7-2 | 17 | ASSDEDRAYSSGGGEQY
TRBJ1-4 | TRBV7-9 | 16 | ASSRGDRGLTTNEKLF
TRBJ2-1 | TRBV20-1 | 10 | SAPPAGNEQF
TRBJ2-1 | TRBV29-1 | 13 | SVTSGTSGYNEQF
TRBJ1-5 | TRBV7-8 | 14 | ASSPDTVYSNQPQH
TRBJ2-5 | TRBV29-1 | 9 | SVEGVNEQY
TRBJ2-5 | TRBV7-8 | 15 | ASSFRRLAAQRETQY
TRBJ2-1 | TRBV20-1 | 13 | SARVAGGSYNEQF
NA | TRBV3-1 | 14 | ASSQHGTSSYNEQY
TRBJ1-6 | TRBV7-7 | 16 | ASSYAPGRSSYNSPLH
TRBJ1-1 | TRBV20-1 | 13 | SARDGGALNTEAF
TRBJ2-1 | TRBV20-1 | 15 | SASGLAGWSSYNEQF
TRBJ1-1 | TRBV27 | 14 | ASSTLTRVRNTEAF
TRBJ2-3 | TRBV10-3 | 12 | AINPAGGPDTQY
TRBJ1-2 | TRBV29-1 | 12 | SVEEAGMGYGYT
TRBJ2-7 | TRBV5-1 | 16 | ASSFGTSGRRGGYEQY
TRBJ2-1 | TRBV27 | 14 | ASSRIAGVFQNEQF
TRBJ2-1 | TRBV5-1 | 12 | ASQDRTDRNEQF
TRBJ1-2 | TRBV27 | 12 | ASSFRPYLYGYT
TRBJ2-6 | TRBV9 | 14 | ASSDSRGPGANVLT
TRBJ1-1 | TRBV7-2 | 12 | ASRGTGGNTEAF
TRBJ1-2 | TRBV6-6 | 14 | ASSPTGLGGNYGYT
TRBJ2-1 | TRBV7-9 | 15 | ASSPTTGELAGIKQF
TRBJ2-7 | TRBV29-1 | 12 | SVALAGGPYEQY
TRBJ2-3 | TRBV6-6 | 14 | ASSPNLAGGPDTQY
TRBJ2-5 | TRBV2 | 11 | ASNPEYQETQY
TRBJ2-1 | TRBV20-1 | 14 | SARDQIGGRVDEQF
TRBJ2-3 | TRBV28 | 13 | ASRPGMGAADTQY
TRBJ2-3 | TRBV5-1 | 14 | ASRRDGSTVTDTQY
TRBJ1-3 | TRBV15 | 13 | ATSRDVTSGNTIY
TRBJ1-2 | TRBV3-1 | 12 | ASRLGQGSSGYT
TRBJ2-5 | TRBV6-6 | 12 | ASRGEVPQETQY
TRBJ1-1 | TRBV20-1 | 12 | SASDRVTNTEAF